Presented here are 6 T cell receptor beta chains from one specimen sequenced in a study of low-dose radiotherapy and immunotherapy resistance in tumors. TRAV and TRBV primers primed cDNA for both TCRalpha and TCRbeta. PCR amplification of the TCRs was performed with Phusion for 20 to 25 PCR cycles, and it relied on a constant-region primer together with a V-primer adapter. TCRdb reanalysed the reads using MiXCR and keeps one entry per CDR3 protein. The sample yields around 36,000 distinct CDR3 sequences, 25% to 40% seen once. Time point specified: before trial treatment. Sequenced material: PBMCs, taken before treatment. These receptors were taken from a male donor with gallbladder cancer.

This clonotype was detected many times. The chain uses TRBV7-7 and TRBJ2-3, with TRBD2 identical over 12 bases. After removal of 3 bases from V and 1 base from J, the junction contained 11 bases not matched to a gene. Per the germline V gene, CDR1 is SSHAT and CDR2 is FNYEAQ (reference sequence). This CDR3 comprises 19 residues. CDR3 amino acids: CASSLTVGTSGLRTDTQYF. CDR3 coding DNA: TGTGCCAGCAGCTTGACGGTGGGGACTAGCGGGCTCCGCACAGATACGCAGTATTTT.

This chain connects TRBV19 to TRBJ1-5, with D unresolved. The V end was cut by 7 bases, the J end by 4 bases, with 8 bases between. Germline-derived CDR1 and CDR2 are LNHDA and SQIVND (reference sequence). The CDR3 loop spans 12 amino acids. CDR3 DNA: TGTGCCAGTAACGTCCTGAATCAGCCCCAGCATTTT. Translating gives CASNVLNQPQHF.

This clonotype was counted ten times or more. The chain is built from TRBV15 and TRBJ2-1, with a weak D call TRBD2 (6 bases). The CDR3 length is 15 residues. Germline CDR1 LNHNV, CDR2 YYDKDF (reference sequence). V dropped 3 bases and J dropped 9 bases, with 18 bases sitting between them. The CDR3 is CATSRISGVGGEQFF. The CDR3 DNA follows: TGTGCCACCAGCAGGATTTCGGGGGTGGGGGGTGAGCAGTTCTTC. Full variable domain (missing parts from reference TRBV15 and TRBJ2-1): DAMVIQNPRYQVTQFGKPVTLSCSQTLNHNVMYWYQQKSSQAPKLLFHYYDKDFNNEADTPDNFQSRRPNTSFCFLDIRSPGLGDTAMYLCATSRISGVGGEQFFGPGTRLTVL.

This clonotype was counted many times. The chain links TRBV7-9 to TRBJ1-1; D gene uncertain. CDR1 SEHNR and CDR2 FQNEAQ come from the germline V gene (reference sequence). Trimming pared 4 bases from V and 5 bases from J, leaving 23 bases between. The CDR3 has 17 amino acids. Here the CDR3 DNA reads TGTGCCAGCAGCTCCCGCGGAGGGATCAGTAGTCGGACTGAAGCTTTCTTT. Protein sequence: CASSSRGGISSRTEAFF. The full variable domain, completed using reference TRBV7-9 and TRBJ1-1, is DTGVSQNPRHKITKRGQNVTFRCDPISEHNRLYWYRQTLGQGPEFLTYFQNEAQLEKSRLLSDRFSAERPKGSFSTLEIQRTEQGDSAMYLCASSSRGGISSRTEAFFGQGTRLTVV.

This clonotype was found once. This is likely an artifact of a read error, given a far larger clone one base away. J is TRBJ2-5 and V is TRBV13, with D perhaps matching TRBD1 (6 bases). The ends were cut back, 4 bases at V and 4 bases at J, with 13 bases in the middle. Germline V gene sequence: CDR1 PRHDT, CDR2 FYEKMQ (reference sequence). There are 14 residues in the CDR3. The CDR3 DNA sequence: TGTGCCAGCAGCTCAGGACAGCCACTAGAGACCCAGTACTTC. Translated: CASSSGQPLETQYF.

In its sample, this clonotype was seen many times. Here the CDR3 reads CASSATEGAEAFF. CDR3 nucleotides: TGTGCCAGCAGTGCTACAGAAGGCGCTGAAGCTTTCTTT. This chain links TRBV12-3 or TRBV12-4 with TRBJ1-1; D unresolved. The CDR3 loop spans 13 amino acids. V lost 5 bases and J 6 bases, leaving 13 bases between the germline ends.